This TCR beta chain was captured by sequencing in a study of blood T cell repertoires in COVID-19 (dated by TCRdb to about 2020). About the full investigation: Collaborator samples came from the United States, Italy and Spain and covered acute and convalescent phases of COVID-19. The prospective study material was composed of cDNA or gDNA derived from T cells, B-cell-depleted T cells, or PBMCs. Deeply sampled blood TCRbeta repertoires from subjects exposed to, actively infected with, or recovered from COVID-19 were included in the dataset. Where available, HLA class I and class II types were taken from metadata supplied by the sample provider and were not determined by assay-based typing. The repertoires were released in a freely available public database intended as a resource for research on the immune response to SARS-CoV-2. Sample metadata almost always included a de-identified subject ID, COVID-19 status, age in years and sex. Samples came from the ongoing ImmuneRACE study (first 160 participants) plus 1,254 subjects from 6 global collaborators. Here is what the overall study found, with its caveats: The quantity of clinical and demographic metadata differed by source and by participant and was supplied without curation.

Concerning this clone itself: Its antigen is still unknown. One base away there is no much larger clone; base qualities are not given.

In the prospective study, participants were about 18 to 89 years old, resided in 24 geographic areas of the United States, and were enrolled through a virtual design. To assign participants to cohorts, the prospective study relied on clinical history that participants themselves reported in a screening survey and a study questionnaire. Each participant in the prospective study had whole blood, serum and a nasopharyngeal or oropharyngeal swab collected by mobile phlebotomists. Over an approximately 2-month period, participants in the prospective study had the option of providing additional blood draws and questionnaires. Prospective study blood samples were shipped either frozen or at room temperature before DNA extraction. CDR1 is given as SEHNR and CDR2 as FQNEAQ, both from the germline V gene (reference sequence). The cysteine opens and the phenylalanine closes a CDR3 of 14 amino acids. CDR3 DNA is the only sequence kept; it has 42 bases, read in frame from the first base. V drops 5 bases and J drops 6 bases, leaving 16 bases in between.

TCRbeta CDR3 regions were amplified from genomic DNA using the immunoSEQ Assay, a bias-controlled multiplex PCR. In the paper's pipeline: Within the assay, amplification of reference gene primers was used to estimate how many nucleated cells each sample contained. To quantify the absolute abundance of each unique TCRbeta CDR3 rearrangement, sequence reads were collapsed and filtered. For each sample, productive Simpson clonality was calculated as the square root of Simpson's diversity index over productive rearrangements. TCRdb obtained this table from immuneACCESS and retained in-frame rearrangements with V and J assigned. These tables miss some clones; where compared with another copy, unresolved V genes account for less than half of the shortfall, and the remainder is unexplained. D and trimming were read from the DNA, whereas the V and J calls and clone size are those reported in that table. In all, the sample holds under 150,000 clones, and around 87% of those were seen once. The ten top clones hold 1% to 1.5% of the sample.

The V and J segments used are TRBV7-9 and TRBJ1-2, with the D gene call left open. The source is a woman in her twenties or thirties with acute COVID-19. Sequenced sample: PBMCs or T cells enriched from blood (not recorded which). This receptor has the CDR3 CASSPRGSPNGYTF. In nucleotide form, the sequence is TGTGCCAGCAGCCCCCGGGGAAGTCCCAATGGCTACACCTTC.